The source of this TCR beta chain is a study of cytomegalovirus exposure and HLA in healthy donors. Whole-study context: There were 88 million or so unique TCRs (from HLA-typed donors) in an early data release. Study observations and caveats: For cytomegalovirus status, the classifier reportedly gave diagnoses with high specificity and sensitivity. Previous analysis showed most TCR beta V segments were productive about 90% or about 30% of the time.

A multiplex PCR was run with 60 Vbeta primers and 13 Jbeta primers. Only in-frame clones appear in the TCRdb table, and some are missing; sequencing was by immunoSEQ multiplex PCR. Seen here are over 150,000 clones, around 80% observed once, and the top ten hold roughly 2%. Nominally healthy donors provided the samples, though records likely missed some immune exposures. V dropped 0 bases and J dropped 6 bases, with 17 bases sitting between them. The CDR3 loop spans 15 amino acids. The germline V gene has CDR1 SQVTM and CDR2 ANQGSEA. With respect to this clone: Its antigen remains unknown.

This receptor was taken from a man aged 40-49 years in good health and CMV-seronegative. The sequenced material came from PBMCs. This chain links TRBV29-1 with TRBJ2-5, with a possible D match to TRBD2 (7 bases). The CDR3 loop reads CSVEDSGGLLKTQYF. In nucleotides, the CDR3 is TGCAGCGTTGAAGACTCCGGGGGGCTTCTTAAGACCCAGTACTTC.